The present T cell receptor beta chain was sequenced within a study of neurological immune-mediated disorders. A single run covered 15-18 subjects with over 170 million TCR-beta sequences. TCRdb re-called the 5' RACE reads through MiXCR, storing one row per CDR3 protein. This sample has tens of thousands of distinct CDR3 sequences, with 7% to 8% found just once. The CDR3 runs 13 residues. CDR1 and CDR2 (germline): LGHDT, YNNKEL (reference sequence). The V end lost 4 bases, the J end lost 6 bases, and 12 bases lay between the germline ends. Ten or more counts support this clonotype. V and J are TRBV3-1 and TRBJ1-2; D is undetermined. The clonotype was recovered from a woman in her 40s in good health. Sequencing used PBMCs. CDR3 in amino acids: CASSLTGDDGYTF. CDR3 bases: TGTGCCAGCAGCCTCACCGGAGACGATGGCTACACCTTC.